Listed here are 27 T cell receptor beta chains from one sample, sequenced in a study of identical twins. MiXCR, run by TCRdb on the 5' RACE reads, gives a single entry per CDR3 protein. In the table there are some 460,000 distinct CDR3 sequences, 12% to 15% of which are singletons. These same records also appear under a second study, on yellow fever vaccine responses in identical twins.

The sequenced material came from CD4+ T cells sorted from blood. The receptors stem from a woman under 30 in good health.

Many counts were recorded for this clonotype. The chain uses TRBV28 and TRBJ2-7, with 7 bases aligning to TRBD2. Trimming removed 5 bases from V and 3 bases from J; junction bases left unmatched: 10. The CDR3 length is 15 residues. Germline V gives CDR1 MDHEN, CDR2 SYDVKM. In DNA form, the CDR3 reads TGTGCCAGCAGTGCCTTAGCGGGTGCACTCTACGAGCAGTACTTC. Translating gives CASSALAGALYEQYF. Filled out from reference TRBV28 and TRBJ2-7, the complete variable domain reads DVKVTQSSRYLVKRTGEKVFLECVQDMDHENMFWYRQDPGLGLRLIYFSYDVKMKEKGDIPEGYSVSREKKERFSLILESASTNQTSMYLCASSALAGALYEQYFGPGTRLTVT.

At least ten counts were recorded for this clonotype. The chain recombines TRBV9 with TRBJ2-2; 8 bases line up with TRBD2. The CDR3 covers 15 residues. The V segment lost 7 bases and the J segment 4 bases; nucleotides outside the gene matches: 9. In germline, CDR1 is SGDLS, CDR2 YYNGEE. The CDR3 region has the DNA TGTGCCAGCCAGCGTACTAGCGGTCCCACCGGGGAGCTGTTTTTT. Residues: CASQRTSGPTGELFF.

The V gene is TRBV20-1, the J gene TRBJ2-6; TRBD1 aligns across 8 bases. This CDR3 is 16 amino acids long. Germline CDR1 is DFQATT and CDR2 is SNEGSKA (reference sequence). Unmatched junction bases numbered 8, after V lost 6 bases and J lost 1 base. The CDR3 spells CSALGQALSGANVLTF. The CDR3, as DNA: TGCAGTGCACTGGGACAGGCCCTTTCTGGGGCCAACGTCCTGACTTTC.

This clonotype turned up a few times. This chain joins TRBV20-1 and TRBJ2-5; 9 nucleotides line up with TRBD1. Germline V lookup: CDR1 DFQATT, CDR2 SNEGSKA (reference sequence). V dropped 3 bases and J dropped 2; count of bases not matched to a gene: 4. The CDR3 extends over 14 amino acids. The CDR3 DNA reads TGCAGTGCTAGGGGACAGGGAAAGCAAGAGACCCAGTACTTC. It codes for CSARGQGKQETQYF.

This clonotype was observed a few times. The chain joins TRBV27 to TRBJ1-6; D unclear. CDR1 and CDR2 from the germline V gene are MNHEY and SMNVEV (reference sequence). The CDR3 is 15 residues long. Between the trimmed V and J ends, which lost 2 bases and 7 bases, there was a span of 12 bases. DNA of the CDR3: TGTGCCAGCAGTTTAACCGCCCTCTCAAATTCACCCCTCCACTTT. Translated, it gives CASSLTALSNSPLHF.

This clonotype was observed many times. The chain is built from TRBV2 and TRBJ2-7; D is ambiguous. The V gene's germline CDR1 is SNHLY and CDR2 FYNNEI. V was shortened by 4 bases and J by 5 bases, with 6 bases between the two germline ends. This CDR3 comprises 11 residues. The CDR3 spells CASSAVNEQYF. The CDR3 DNA follows: TGTGCCAGCAGTGCTGTAAACGAGCAGTACTTC.

The V gene is TRBV5-1, the J gene TRBJ2-7, with D maybe TRBD1 (7 bases). Trimming shortened V by 0 bases and J by 12 bases, and 22 bases separated the two germline ends. Germline loops: CDR1 SGHRS, CDR2 YFSETQ. The CDR3 totals 15 residues. CDR3 nucleotide sequence: TGCGCCAGCAGCTTGGGCGGGACAGCCCCTTCCGCCCGGTACTTC. Protein product: CASSLGGTAPSARYF.

The gene calls are TRBV12-3 or TRBV12-4 and TRBJ2-3; D may be TRBD2 (5 bases). V gave up 3 bases and J gave up 2 bases, with 9 bases separating them. This CDR3 region has 14 residues. The CDR3: CASSFERATDTQYF. The CDR3 nucleotides are TGTGCCAGCAGTTTTGAGAGGGCCACAGATACGCAGTATTTT.

This clonotype came up many times. The V call is TRBV12-3 or TRBV12-4, the J call TRBJ2-2; D remains ambiguous. CDR3 length: 13 residues. Trimming pared 10 bases from V and 4 bases from J, leaving 13 bases between. DNA for the CDR3: TGTGCCACCGAGACGGATGGCACCGGGGAGCTGTTTTTT. It is translated as CATETDGTGELFF.

The chain employs TRBV5-1 and TRBJ2-1; 9 positions agree with TRBD1. The germline CDR1 and CDR2 sequences are SGHRS and YFSETQ. Trimming at V came to 5 bases and at J to 6 bases, leaving 9 bases not matched to a gene. The CDR3 covers 15 residues. The CDR3 sequence: CASSYAGQGGNEQFF. The CDR3 nucleotides read TGCGCCAGCAGTTACGCGGGACAGGGAGGCAATGAGCAGTTCTTC.

The sample holds a few counts of this clonotype. This chain links TRBV11-3 with TRBJ2-1; TRBD2 agrees at 7 bases. CDR3 size: 15 residues. With 5 bases clipped from V and 1 base from J, the junction kept 5 bases outside the gene matches. The germline gives CDR1 SGHNT, CDR2 YENEEA. For the CDR3, the DNA is TGTGCCAGCAGCAGGCTAGCGGCATCCTACAATGAGCAGTTCTTC. Translating gives CASSRLAASYNEQFF.

This clonotype occurred a few times. V gene TRBV3-1 combines with J gene TRBJ2-3, with D possibly being TRBD1 (5 bases). CDR3 length: 17 amino acids. Germline V gene sequence: CDR1 LGHDT, CDR2 YNNKEL (reference sequence). The ends were cut back, 2 bases at V and 2 bases at J, with 17 bases in the middle. CDR3 loop: CASSQSSTGGYTDTQYF. Here the CDR3 DNA reads TGTGCCAGCAGCCAAAGTTCCACAGGCGGATACACAGATACGCAGTATTTT.

This chain connects TRBV4-3 to TRBJ2-7; 7 nucleotides line up with TRBD1. From germline, CDR1 is LGHNA and CDR2 YSLEER. The CDR3 sequence is 16 residues long. Trimming removed 0 bases from V and 12 bases from J; junction bases left unmatched: 17. CDR3 loop: CASSQDITKSRTGRYF. CDR3 coding DNA: TGCGCCAGCAGCCAAGATATCACCAAGTCCAGGACAGGACGGTACTTC.

The chain is built from TRBV4-1 and TRBJ1-3; 10 nucleotides match TRBD1. From germline, CDR1 is MGHRA and CDR2 YSYEKL. CDR3 length equals 19 residues. J was trimmed by 0 bases and V by 0 bases; bases with no gene match: 8. The CDR3 bases are TGCGCCAGCAGCCAAGATCAGGGGACAGGGGCTGCCTCTGGAAACACCATATATTTT. It is translated as CASSQDQGTGAASGNTIYF.

The chain carries TRBV20-1 and TRBJ2-2, with TRBD2 matching over 7 bases. This CDR3 has 14 residues. V lost 5 bases to trimming and J lost 7 bases; unmatched junction nucleotides: 10. Looked up from germline, CDR1 is DFQATT and CDR2 is SNEGSKA (reference sequence). The CDR3 DNA is TGCAGTGCTCGTTCAGGGAGGGTTATCGGGGAGCTGTTTTTT. This translates into CSARSGRVIGELFF.

V and J are TRBV20-1 and TRBJ2-3, with 9 bases lining up with TRBD1. J gave up 4 bases and V 5 bases, and 10 bases lay outside the gene matches. The V gene's germline CDR1 is DFQATT and CDR2 SNEGSKA (reference sequence). The CDR3 is made up of 15 amino acids. The CDR3 bases are TGCAGTGCTCCCTACAGGGGGCGGAAAGCAGATACGCAGTATTTT. The encoded protein is CSAPYRGRKADTQYF.

The chain links TRBV6-5 to TRBJ2-3; D call uncertain. Germline V CDR1 and CDR2: MNHEY, SVGAGI. Trimming left V 2 bases short and J 6 bases short, with 12 bases between. The CDR3 sequence is 14 residues long. CDR3 region: CASSYDVSGDTQYF. CDR3 in DNA: TGTGCCAGCAGTTACGACGTCTCGGGTGATACGCAGTATTTT.

This clonotype has only a few counts. The chain has TRBV9 and TRBJ2-2; 7 positions match TRBD2. V was pared by 4 bases and J by 5 bases, with 8 bases of the junction left unmatched. CDR1 is SGDLS, CDR2 YYNGEE, per germline. This CDR3 contains 15 residues. The CDR3 region has the DNA TGTGCCAGCAGCCCACGCAGGGAGGGGACCGGGGAGCTGTTTTTT. Protein: CASSPRREGTGELFF.

This chain links TRBV28 with TRBJ2-6; D may be TRBD1 or TRBD2 (5 bases each). The CDR3 loop spans 16 amino acids. Germline V gene data show CDR1 as MDHEN and CDR2 as SYDVKM. Trimming cost V 6 bases and J 0 bases, with 12 bases left between them. CDR3 in amino acids: CASSWGRISGANVLTF. As DNA, the CDR3 is TGTGCCAGCAGCTGGGGACGGATCTCTGGGGCCAACGTCCTGACTTTC.

The chain carries TRBV6-1 and TRBJ2-3, with 12 bases fitting TRBD2. The CDR3 has 14 residues. Germline CDR1 MNHNS, CDR2 SASEGT. Unmatched junction bases numbered 10, after V lost 8 bases and J lost 10 bases. DNA of the CDR3: TGTGCCAGCTCTAGCGGGGGGGCCAGAGGGCCGCAGTATTTT. Translating it yields CASSSGGARGPQYF.

V is TRBV3-1 and J is TRBJ2-7; 9 positions agree with TRBD2. The V segment lost 1 base and the J segment 0 bases; nucleotides outside the gene matches: 7. CDR1 and CDR2 from the germline V gene are LGHDT and YNNKEL (reference sequence). This CDR3 has 17 residues. CDR3 nucleotides: TGTGCCAGCAGCCAAGTGAAGACTAGCGGTCCCTCCTACGAGCAGTACTTC. Its translation: CASSQVKTSGPSYEQYF.

The chain carries TRBV27 and TRBJ1-2, with D perhaps TRBD1 (5 bases). CDR1 is MNHEY, CDR2 SMNVEV, per germline (reference sequence). The V end lost 4 bases, the J end lost 2 bases, and 14 bases lay between the germline ends. This CDR3 comprises 15 residues. CDR3 region: CASSSTGVGNYGYTF. The CDR3, as DNA: TGTGCCAGCAGTTCCACAGGAGTAGGGAACTATGGCTACACCTTC.

This clonotype has more than one count but fewer than ten. This sequence joins TRBV5-1 and TRBJ2-1; D is perhaps TRBD1 or TRBD2 (5 bases each). Looked up from germline, CDR1 is SGHRS and CDR2 is YFSETQ. This CDR3 region has 14 residues. V dropped 3 bases and J dropped 7 bases, with 14 bases sitting between them. CDR3 coding DNA: TGCGCCAGCAGCTCACAGGTTAAGCGGAATGAGCAGTTCTTC. Its translation is CASSSQVKRNEQFF. The whole variable domain, remainder taken from reference TRBV5-1 and TRBJ2-1, is KAGVTQTPRYLIKTRGQQVTLSCSPISGHRSVSWYQQTPGQGLQFLFEYFSETQRNKGNFPGRFSGRQFSNSRSEMNVSTLELGDSALYLCASSSQVKRNEQFFGPGTRLTVL.

V gene TRBV7-2 combines with J gene TRBJ2-3; D unclear. The germline V and J ends were trimmed by 4 bases and 2 bases, with 16 bases remaining between them. Looked up from germline, CDR1 is SGHTA and CDR2 is FQGNSA. The length of the CDR3 is 16 residues. CDR3 bases: TGTGCCAGCAGCTCTCCCCTAAGATCCCCCACAGATACGCAGTATTTT. This codes for CASSSPLRSPTDTQYF.

This clonotype has at least ten counts. V usage is TRBV4-2 and J usage is TRBJ1-1; TRBD1 is a possible D gene (5 bases). V was shortened by 0 bases and J by 8 bases, with 7 bases between the two germline ends. CDR3 length: 12 amino acids. The germline V gene has CDR1 LGHNA and CDR2 YNFKEQ. Here the CDR3 DNA reads TGTGCCAGCAGCCAAGAGGGGGTCGAAGCTTTCTTT. Translating it yields CASSQEGVEAFF.

This clonotype was recorded a few times. This chain joins TRBV4-3 and TRBJ2-1; no reliable D call. Trimming shortened V by 0 bases and J by 7 bases, and 7 bases separated the two germline ends. The CDR3 consists of 13 residues. Germline assignment: CDR1 LGHNA and CDR2 YSLEER. The CDR3 bases are TGCGCCAGCAGCCAAGAGGATGGAAATGAGCAGTTCTTC. It specifies CASSQEDGNEQFF.

The chain employs TRBV5-1 and TRBJ2-1, with D perhaps matching TRBD1 or TRBD2 (5 bases each). V lost 0 bases and J lost 9, with 13 bases in between. This CDR3 is 14 amino acids long. Germline values: CDR1 SGHRS, CDR2 YFSETQ. The CDR3 region has the DNA TGCGCCAGCAGCTTGGAAAGTGGGGCGGGTGAGCAGTTCTTC. Translation gives CASSLESGAGEQFF.